This is a list of T cell receptor beta chains from one sample in a study of CD8 T cell repertoires and influenza. Only in-frame clones appear in the TCRdb table, and some are missing; sequencing was by immunoSEQ multiplex PCR. The data contain about 150 clones, 24% of them singletons. Sequencing was carried out using M1 dextramer-binding CD8+ T cells from cultured PBMCs. The receptors shown here come from a person aged 18-35 years in good health. The CDR3 runs from the conserved cysteine through the conserved F or W. Fields, in order: D gene, clone size, J gene, V gene, CDR3 protein, CDR3 DNA. The D gene is left open where the match is weak. The size entry gives once, few, many, or a class for an expanded clone.

D: -
size: large
J: TRBJ1-6
V: TRBV19
CDR3: CASSVRSDSPLHF
DNA: TGTGCCAGTAGTGTACGCTCAGATTCACCCCTCCACTTT

D: -
size: large
J: TRBJ2-7
V: TRBV19
CDR3: CASSPRSSVEQYF
DNA: TGTGCCAGTAGTCCCCGGAGTTCCGTCGAGCAGTACTTC